A selection of T cell receptor beta chains follows, all from one sample in a study of T-cell reconstitution after alpha-beta-depleted transplantation in children. Using its own MiXCR run on the PCR reads, TCRdb lists one record per CDR3 protein. Of about 980,000 distinct CDR3 sequences listed, 25% to 30% are singletons. The starting material was PBMCs, mostly from graft donor cells, obtained 360 days after TCRalphabeta/CD19-depleted stem cell transplant. The source of these receptors is a boy in the first two years of life who had a stem cell transplant for SCID, so the T cells may come from the graft donor. The conserved cysteine and the conserved F or W are not part of the CDR3 here.

j_call v_call cdr3_aa
TRBJ2-4 TRBV11-2 ASSPTPSGGATKNIQY
TRBJ1-5 TRBV12-3/TRBV12-4 ASSLARGDRNQPQH
TRBJ2-3 TRBV12-3/TRBV12-4 ASTILLGLAGGDTQY
TRBJ2-7 TRBV10-2 ASQTRTASSYEQY
TRBJ2-1 TRBV5-1 ASSLSGVYNEQF
TRBJ2-5 TRBV29-1 SVDYSGQGETQY
TRBJ2-1 TRBV5-1 ASSFTRQGGGEQF
TRBJ1-2 TRBV4-2 ASSQDLGGNYGYT
TRBJ2-2 TRBV5-1 GSSLKVGPNTGELF
TRBJ2-5 TRBV20-1 SAGRTSGGVQETQY
TRBJ2-2 TRBV24-1 ATSAMRPWLF